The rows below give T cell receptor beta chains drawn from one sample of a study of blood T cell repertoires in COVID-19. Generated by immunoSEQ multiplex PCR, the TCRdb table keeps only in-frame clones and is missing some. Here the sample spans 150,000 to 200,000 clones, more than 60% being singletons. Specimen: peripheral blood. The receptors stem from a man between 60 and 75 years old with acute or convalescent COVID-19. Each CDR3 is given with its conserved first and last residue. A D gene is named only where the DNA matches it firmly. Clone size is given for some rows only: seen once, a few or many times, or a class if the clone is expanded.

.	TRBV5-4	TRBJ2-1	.	TGTGCCAGCAGCTTGGAGTGGGGGGGCGGATCCTACAATGAGCAGTTCTTC	CASSLEWGGGSYNEQFF
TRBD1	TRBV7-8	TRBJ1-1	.	TGTGCCAGCAGCTCTCAGGGACAGGGGCGCGAAGCTTTCTTT	CASSSQGQGREAFF
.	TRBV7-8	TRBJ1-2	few	TGTGCCAGCAGCCAAGGGGAACATGGCTACACCTTC	CASSQGEHGYTF
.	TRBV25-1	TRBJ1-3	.	TGTGCCAGCAGTGTGGACAGTGGCCGAAACACCATATATTTT	CASSVDSGRNTIYF
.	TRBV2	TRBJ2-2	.	TGTGCCAGCAGTTGGAGGGACAACACCGGGGAGCTGTTTTTT	CASSWRDNTGELFF
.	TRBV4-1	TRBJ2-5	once	TGCGCCAGCAGCCAAGGCCAGCGCCTCCAAGAGACCCAGTACTTC	CASSQGQRLQETQYF
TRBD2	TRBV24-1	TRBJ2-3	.	TGTGCCACCAGTGAACGGATAGCGGGGGGGAGCACAGATACGCAGTATTTT	CATSERIAGGSTDTQYF
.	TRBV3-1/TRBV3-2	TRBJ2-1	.	TGTGCCAGCAGCCCGCCTTTAACGGATGAGCAGTTCTTC	CASSPPLTDEQFF
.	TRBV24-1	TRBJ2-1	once	TGTGCCACCAGTGAAGCTACAGGGAAGGGATACAATGAGCAGTTCTTC	CATSEATGKGYNEQFF
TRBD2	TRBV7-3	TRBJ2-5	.	TGTGCCAGCAGCCCCAGCGGGGGGAAAGAGACCCAGTACTTC	CASSPSGGKETQYF
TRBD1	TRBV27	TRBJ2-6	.	TGTGCCAGCAGTTCCGGGACAGGACCCTCTGGGGCCAACGTCCTGACTTTC	CASSSGTGPSGANVLTF
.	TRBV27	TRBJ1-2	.	TGTGCCAGCAGTTTATCTCGGGATTCTGGCTATGGCTACACCTTC	CASSLSRDSGYGYTF
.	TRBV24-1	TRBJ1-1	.	TGTGCCACCGGCAAGGGGGAGGGTATGAACACTGAAGCTTTCTTT	CATGKGEGMNTEAFF
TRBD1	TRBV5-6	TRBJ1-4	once	TGTGCCAGCAGCTTCACCGGGACAGGGCTTGAAAAACTGTTTTTT	CASSFTGTGLEKLFF
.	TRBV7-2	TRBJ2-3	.	TGTGCCAGCAGCCTTCTGGGAATTGGGGCTATGGTAGATACGCAGTATTTT	CASSLLGIGAMVDTQYF
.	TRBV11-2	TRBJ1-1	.	TGTGCCAGCAGCTTAGCTTTGGGGAGGACTGAAGCTTTCTTT	CASSLALGRTEAFF
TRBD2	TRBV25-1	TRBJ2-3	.	TGTGCCAGCAGTGAATGGGATAGCGGGGGAGACACAGATACGCAGTATTTT	CASSEWDSGGDTDTQYF
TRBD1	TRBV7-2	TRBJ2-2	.	TGTGCCAGCAGGGCCGGGACAGGGATGACCGGGGAGCTGTTTTTT	CASRAGTGMTGELFF
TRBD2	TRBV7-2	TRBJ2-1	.	TGTGCCAGCAGCCCCGCGGGACTAGCGGGGAAAGATGAGCAGTTCTTC	CASSPAGLAGKDEQFF
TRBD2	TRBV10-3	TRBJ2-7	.	TGTGCCATCAGCAGACTAGCGGGGGACTACGAGCAGTACTTC	CAISRLAGDYEQYF
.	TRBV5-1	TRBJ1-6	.	TGCGCCAGCATCCTAGTGAGGAGGTTTCTTTCACCCCTCCACTTT	CASILVRRFLSPLHF
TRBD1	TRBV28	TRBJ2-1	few	TGTGCCAGCAGTTTTCCGACGGGACAGGACGACAATGAGCAGTTCTTC	CASSFPTGQDDNEQFF
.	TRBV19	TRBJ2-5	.	TGTGCCACCACAGATAGGGCGGGGGCTGGGGAGACCCAGTACTTC	CATTDRAGAGETQYF
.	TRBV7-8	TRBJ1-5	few	TGTGCCAGCAGCTTAGGTGGAGGGTTCCTTAGTCAGCCCCAGCATTTT	CASSLGGGFLSQPQHF
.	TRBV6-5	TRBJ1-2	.	TGTGCCAGCATCAGTCGGGGGAACAGCCTCTATGGCTACACCTTC	CASISRGNSLYGYTF
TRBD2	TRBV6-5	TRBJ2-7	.	TGTGCCAGCAGTTACTCGAAGCTAGCGGGGTCCTACGAGCAGTACTTC	CASSYSKLAGSYEQYF
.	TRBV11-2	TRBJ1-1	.	TGTGCCAGCAGATGGACAGTGAACACTGAAGCTTTCTTT	CASRWTVNTEAFF
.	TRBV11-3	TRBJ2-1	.	TGTGCCAGCAGCCGAGGGATGGATGAGCAGTTCTTC	CASSRGMDEQFF
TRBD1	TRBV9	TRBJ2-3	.	TGTGCCAGCAGCGAGCGGACAGGGGGGTTCCCAGATACGCAGTATTTT	CASSERTGGFPDTQYF
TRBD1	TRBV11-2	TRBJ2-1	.	TGTGCCAGCAGCTTAGCCAGGGGGCAGGGGCTTTCCCATGAGCAGTTCTTC	CASSLARGQGLSHEQFF
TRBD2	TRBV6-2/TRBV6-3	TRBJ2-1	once	TGTGCCAGCAGTTACGGGGTAGCGGGGGGGTTATACAATGAGCAGTTCTTC	CASSYGVAGGLYNEQFF
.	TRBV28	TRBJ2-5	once	TGTGCCAGCAGTCAATCAACAGGGTGGGAGACCCAGTACTTC	CASSQSTGWETQYF